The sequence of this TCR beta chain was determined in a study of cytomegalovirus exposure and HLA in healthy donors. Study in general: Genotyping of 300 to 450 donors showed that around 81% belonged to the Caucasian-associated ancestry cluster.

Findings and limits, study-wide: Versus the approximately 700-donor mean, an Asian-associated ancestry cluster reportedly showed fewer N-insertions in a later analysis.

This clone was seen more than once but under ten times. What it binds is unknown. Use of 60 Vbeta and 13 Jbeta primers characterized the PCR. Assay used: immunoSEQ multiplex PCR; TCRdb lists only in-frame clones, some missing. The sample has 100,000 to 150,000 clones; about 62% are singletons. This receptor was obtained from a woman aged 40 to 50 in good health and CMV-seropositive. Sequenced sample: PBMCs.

CDR3 nucleotides: TGCGCCAGCACCGAAGGACAGTTTTTCTCTGGAAACACCATATATTTT. This codes for CASTEGQFFSGNTIYF. This chain links TRBV23-1 with TRBJ1-3, with D maybe TRBD1 (6 bases). TRBV23-1 is an ORF, and what it does is uncertain. CDR3 length equals 16 residues. Trimming stripped 7 bases from V and 0 bases from J, with 16 bases between.